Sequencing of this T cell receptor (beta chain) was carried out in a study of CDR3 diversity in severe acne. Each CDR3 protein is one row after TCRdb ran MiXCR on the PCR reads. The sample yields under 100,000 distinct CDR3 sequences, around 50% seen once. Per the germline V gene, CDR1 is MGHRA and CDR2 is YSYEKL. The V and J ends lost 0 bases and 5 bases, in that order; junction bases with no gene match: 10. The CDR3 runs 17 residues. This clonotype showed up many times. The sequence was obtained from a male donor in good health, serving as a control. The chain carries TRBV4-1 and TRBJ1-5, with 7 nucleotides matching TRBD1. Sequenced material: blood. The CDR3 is CASSQDGMGDRYQPQHF. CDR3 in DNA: TGCGCCAGCAGCCAAGACGGCATGGGGGACAGATATCAGCCCCAGCATTTT.